The clone carrying this T cell receptor (beta chain) was seen just once. As originally analysed: Quantification of nucleated cells was approximated via reference gene primer amplification. Measured with immunoSEQ multiplex PCR; TCRdb has only the in-frame clones, and not every one. The V and J calls and clone size come from that table; D and trimming were worked out from the DNA. The sample records hundreds of thousands of clones, 75% to 90% being singletons. Followed over time, Seattle patients had been enrolled while infection was active. Trimming pared 5 bases from V and 3 bases from J, leaving 13 bases between. CDR1 is SEHNR, CDR2 FQNEAQ, per germline (reference sequence). CDR3 length equals 14 residues. The sample belongs to a study of blood T cell repertoires in COVID-19. Across the whole study: Donors in the United States, Italy and Spain gave samples during acute or convalescent COVID-19.

The origin of this receptor is a man younger than 35 with COVID-19, enrolled during active disease. The V gene is TRBV7-9, the J gene TRBJ2-5; D perhaps matches TRBD2 (6 bases). The sequenced sample consisted of peripheral blood. CDR3 amino acids: CASSKKGGKETQYF. DNA of the CDR3: TGTGCCAGCAGCAAGAAAGGCGGGAAAGAGACCCAGTACTTC.